The TCR beta chain under discussion was sequenced for a study of identical twins. The CDR3 is made up of 14 amino acids. Per the germline V gene, CDR1 is LGHDT and CDR2 is YNNKEL (reference sequence). A note on this clonotype: The junction and the germline gene differ at one end; a read error may be behind it.

TCRdb re-derived calls from the 5' RACE reads in MiXCR, one entry per CDR3 protein. This table holds 300,000 to 400,000 distinct CDR3 sequences, roughly an eighth found once. This sample was also put to use in a study of yellow fever vaccine responses in identical twins.

The chain uses TRBV3-1 and TRBJ2-5; 9 bases fit TRBD2. This sequence originates from a woman aged 18-35 years in good health. Sample: CD8+ T cells sorted from blood. The CDR3 DNA reads as TGTGCCAGCAGCCATGGACTAGCGCTAGAGATCCAGTACTTC. Protein product: CASSHGLALEIQYF.